A single sample gave rise to the 3 T cell receptor beta chains below, sequenced in a study of OX40 agonist ivuxolimab in advanced cancers. The library relied on the immunoSEQ multiplex PCR assay. The clones in this table, taken by TCRdb from immuneACCESS, are in-frame only. Not every clone is retained; where verified, under half of the shortfall comes from an unresolved V gene, and the cause of the rest is unknown. The sample profile shows around 15,000 clones; roughly 78% of them were found once. The ten most abundant clones make up under 2.5% of the sample. Sequenced here: CD4+ or CD8+ T cells sorted from blood, sampled in a trial of the OX40 agonist ivuxolimab. The receptors stem from an adult with an advanced solid tumor such as melanoma, head and neck, liver or kidney cancer.

This clone has just a few counts. The chain carries TRBV18 and TRBJ2-3; 7 bases agree with TRBD1. J gave up 0 bases and V 1 base, and 1 base lay outside the gene matches. Germline V gene sequence: CDR1 KGHSH, CDR2 LQKENI. The CDR3 runs 15 residues. CDR3 in amino acids: CASSPQGASTDTQYF. The DNA of the CDR3 is TGTGCCAGCTCACCACAGGGGGCAAGCACAGATACGCAGTATTTT.

The chain links TRBV7-4 to TRBJ2-3; 10 nucleotides agree with TRBD2. The J segment lost 3 bases and the V segment lost 5 bases, leaving 8 bases of the junction unmatched. Germline CDR1 reads SGHVT; CDR2 reads SQSDAQ. The CDR3 is made up of 16 amino acids. CDR3 DNA: TGTGCCAGCAGCCTCTCCGGGACTAGCGTAACAGATACGCAGTATTTT. Its protein product is CASSLSGTSVTDTQYF. Combining the CDR3 with reference TRBV7-4 and TRBJ2-3 gives the whole variable domain GAGVSQSPRYKVAKRGRDVALRCDSISGHVTLYWYRQTLGQGSEVLTYSQSDAQRDKSGRPSGRFSAERPERSVSTLKIQRTEQGDSAVYLCASSLSGTSVTDTQYFGPGTRLTVL.

The chain couples TRBV23-1 to TRBJ1-1; the match to TRBD1 covers 8 bases. TRBV23-1 falls under the ORF class, with uncertain function. Trimming at V came to 4 bases and at J to 5 bases, leaving 6 bases not matched to a gene. The CDR3 is made up of 14 amino acids. CDR3 sequence reads: CASSPRDRITEAFF. CDR3 bases: TGCGCCAGCAGTCCCCGGGACAGGATAACTGAAGCTTTCTTT.